Listed here are 22 T cell receptor beta chains from one sample, sequenced in a study of control samples from healthy donors and cancer patients. Generated by immunoSEQ multiplex PCR, the TCRdb table keeps only in-frame clones and is missing some. The table lists approximately 130,000 clones, around 87% of them singletons. The material sequenced was blood. The receptors derive from a man between 60 and 70 years old in good health.

The rearrangement joins TRBV18 to TRBJ1-6, with a tentative D call TRBD1 (5 bases). This CDR3 contains 14 residues. V lost 3 bases to trimming and J lost 5 bases, with 8 bases between them. Germline V lookup: CDR1 KGHSH, CDR2 LQKENI. The CDR3: CASSPDIDNSPLHF. The CDR3 DNA is TGTGCCAGCTCACCGGACATTGATAATTCACCCCTCCACTTT.

This sequence joins TRBV6-5 and TRBJ1-1; TRBD1 matches 9 bases. The CDR3 contains 13 residues. Unmatched junction bases numbered 5, after V lost 8 bases and J lost 4 bases. The germline gives CDR1 MNHEY, CDR2 SVGAGI. The CDR3 DNA reads as TGTGCCAGCCGCGGGACAGGGTCCACTGAAGCTTTCTTT. Its translation: CASRGTGSTEAFF.

V gene TRBV9 combines with J gene TRBJ2-1, with D uncertain. Germline V gene sequence: CDR1 SGDLS, CDR2 YYNGEE. V was pared by 7 bases and J by 9 bases, with 17 bases between. The CDR3 has 13 residues. The DNA for the CDR3 is TGTGCCAGCGCCCGTGCTGGGGTTTCTGAGCAGTTCTTC. It codes for CASARAGVSEQFF.

The chain links TRBV12-3 or TRBV12-4 to TRBJ2-6; no reliable D call. CDR3 size: 13 residues. V lost 5 bases, J lost 4 bases, and 6 bases lay in between. The CDR3 here is CASSASGANVLTF. The CDR3, as DNA: TGTGCCAGCAGTGCGTCGGGGGCCAACGTCCTGACTTTC.

The chain carries TRBV18 and TRBJ2-3, with D unresolved. CDR1 is KGHSH, CDR2 LQKENI, per germline. The CDR3 sequence is 14 residues long. V gave up 4 bases and J gave up 3 bases, with 11 bases separating them. CDR3 coding DNA: TGTGCCAGCTCACGGCTCGCAGAGACAGATACGCAGTATTTT. This translates into CASSRLAETDTQYF.

This clone was detected once. The CDR3 spells CATSDDSYGYTF. CDR3 DNA sequence: TGTGCCACCAGTGATGACAGCTATGGCTACACCTTC. The chain has TRBV24-1 and TRBJ1-2; possible D gene TRBD1, 5 bases. Deletions cut 3 bases from V and 4 bases from J, with 5 bases between. The CDR3 is 12 amino acids. Germline CDR1 KGHDR, CDR2 SFDVKD.

The genes are TRBV19 and TRBJ1-2; 9 positions agree with TRBD1. V dropped 4 bases and J dropped 5; count of bases not matched to a gene: 14. This CDR3 spans 17 amino acids. Looked up from germline, CDR1 is LNHDA and CDR2 is SQIVND (reference sequence). CDR3 amino acids: CASSTPYYRGLGYGYTF. The CDR3 nucleotides read TGTGCCAGTAGTACCCCCTACTACAGGGGGCTAGGATATGGCTACACCTTC.

V usage is TRBV19 and J usage is TRBJ2-3, with TRBD1 identical over 7 bases. Germline CDR1 and CDR2: LNHDA and SQIVND (reference sequence). The CDR3 has 16 residues. Unmatched junction bases numbered 10, after V lost 5 bases and J lost 2 bases. This chain's CDR3 is CASSRTGSTPTDTQYF. The CDR3, as DNA: TGTGCCAGTAGTCGGACAGGATCTACCCCCACAGATACGCAGTATTTT. The whole variable domain, remainder taken from reference TRBV19 and TRBJ2-3, is DGGITQSPKYLFRKEGQNVTLSCEQNLNHDAMYWYRQDPGQGLRLIYYSQIVNDFQKGDIAEGYSVSREKKESFPLTVTSAQKNPTAFYLCASSRTGSTPTDTQYFGPGTRLTVL.

V gene TRBV18 combines with J gene TRBJ1-6, with a tentative D call TRBD1 (6 bases). This CDR3 region has 18 residues. V dropped 3 bases and J dropped 0 bases, with 15 bases sitting between them. The V gene's germline CDR1 is KGHSH and CDR2 LQKENI. The CDR3 DNA is TGTGCCAGCTCACCCCACCGACAGGACCCCTCCTATAATTCACCCCTCCACTTT. The encoded protein is CASSPHRQDPSYNSPLHF. Supplemented by reference TRBV18 and TRBJ1-6, the full variable domain reads NAGVMQNPRHLVRRRGQEARLRCSPMKGHSHVYWYRQLPEEGLKFMVYLQKENIIDESGMPKERFSAEFPKEGPSILRIQQVVRGDSAAYFCASSPHRQDPSYNSPLHFGNGTRLTVT.

The rearrangement links TRBV18 to TRBJ1-4; D may be TRBD1 (5 bases). Germline V lookup: CDR1 KGHSH, CDR2 LQKENI. V was clipped by 3 bases and J by 1 base, with 12 bases between them. The CDR3 extends over 16 amino acids. In DNA, the CDR3 is TGTGCCAGCTCACCCGGGACCCCAAAAACTAATGAAAAACTGTTTTTT. This codes for CASSPGTPKTNEKLFF.

This clone was recorded only once. One end of the junction fails to match germline, which may point to a read error. The chain links TRBV7-3 to TRBJ2-5; a possible D gene is TRBD1 (6 bases). The CDR3 loop spans 13 amino acids. Germline values: CDR1 SGHTA, CDR2 FQGTGA. CDR3 in DNA: TGTGCCAGCAGCCTAACAGGGATAGAGACCCAGTACTTC. Encoded protein: CASSLTGIETQYF.

The chain uses TRBV7-9 and TRBJ1-1; D gene uncertain. V lost 8 bases, J lost 7 bases, and 17 bases lay in between. The CDR3 spans 13 residues. CDR1 and CDR2 (germline): SEHNR, FQNEAQ (reference sequence). The CDR3 protein is CASLSTESNEAFF. The CDR3 DNA is TGTGCCAGCCTCTCTACCGAATCGAATGAAGCTTTCTTT.

This clone was detected only once. Here the CDR3 reads CASSQDTGRDGTVSYEQYF. The DNA for the CDR3 is TGCGCCAGCAGCCAAGATACGGGAAGGGACGGGACAGTTTCCTACGAGCAGTACTTC. V usage is TRBV4-3 and J usage is TRBJ2-7; TRBD1 matches at 7 bases. The CDR3 runs 19 residues. Germline V gene data show CDR1 as LGHNA and CDR2 as YSLEER. V gave up 0 bases and J gave up 1 base; unmatched junction bases: 15.

By its share, this clone is medium-sized. The V gene is TRBV19, the J gene TRBJ2-3, with TRBD1 matching over 10 bases. CDR1 and CDR2 (germline): LNHDA, SQIVND (reference sequence). Germline trimming cut 6 bases from V and 6 bases from J; bases unmatched to any gene: 0. This CDR3 spans 12 amino acids. The CDR3 reads CASRDRGDTQYF. The CDR3 DNA sequence: TGTGCCAGTAGGGACAGGGGGGATACGCAGTATTTT. The full variable domain, its missing parts supplied by reference TRBV19 and TRBJ2-3, is DGGITQSPKYLFRKEGQNVTLSCEQNLNHDAMYWYRQDPGQGLRLIYYSQIVNDFQKGDIAEGYSVSREKKESFPLTVTSAQKNPTAFYLCASRDRGDTQYFGPGTRLTVL.

The V gene is TRBV7-2, the J gene TRBJ1-5; 7 nucleotides match TRBD1. The CDR3 length is 16 residues. Germline V gene lookup returns CDR1 SGHTA and CDR2 FQGNSA. The V gene end was trimmed by 5 bases and the J gene end by 0 bases; junction bases not matched to a gene: 7. The CDR3 DNA reads as TGTGCCAGCAGCCCCCGGACAGGTTCTAGCAATCAGCCCCAGCATTTT. This codes for CASSPRTGSSNQPQHF.

The V and J genes are TRBV5-1 and TRBJ1-2; D is uncertain. V was shortened by 0 bases and J by 8 bases, with 14 bases between the two germline ends. The CDR3 spans 14 residues. Germline loops: CDR1 SGHRS, CDR2 YFSETQ. CDR3 protein: CASSLEALNRGYTF. The CDR3 DNA sequence: TGCGCCAGCAGCTTGGAAGCCCTAAATCGGGGCTACACCTTC.

This rearrangement joins TRBV5-1 to TRBJ2-3; D remains unclear. From germline, CDR1 is SGHRS and CDR2 YFSETQ. V lost 0 bases, J lost 0 bases, and 5 bases lay in between. This CDR3 has 14 residues. The CDR3 sequence: CASSLEGSTDTQYF. The CDR3 nucleotides are TGCGCCAGCAGCTTGGAAGGGAGCACAGATACGCAGTATTTT. Full variable domain (remainder filled in from reference TRBV5-1 and TRBJ2-3): KAGVTQTPRYLIKTRGQQVTLSCSPISGHRSVSWYQQTPGQGLQFLFEYFSETQRNKGNFPGRFSGRQFSNSRSEMNVSTLELGDSALYLCASSLEGSTDTQYFGPGTRLTVL.

The rearrangement uses TRBV6-6 and TRBJ1-1, with TRBD1 identical over 10 bases. V lost 8 bases and J lost 4; bases outside the gene matches: 10. This CDR3 is 15 amino acids long. Germline V lookup: CDR1 MNHNY, CDR2 SVGAGI (reference sequence). CDR3 region: CASGGQGGLSTEAFF. The CDR3 nucleotides read TGTGCCAGCGGTGGACAGGGGGGGTTGAGCACTGAAGCTTTCTTT.

This clone was detected only once. This rearrangement joins TRBV9 to TRBJ1-2, with a tentative D call TRBD1 (5 bases). The V gene's germline CDR1 is SGDLS and CDR2 YYNGEE. V shed 2 bases and J shed 4 bases, with 18 bases lying between them. The CDR3 spans 16 residues. As DNA, the CDR3 is TGTGCCAGCAGCGTTGGCCTCGGGGCGGATAGCTATGGCTACACCTTC. The encoded protein is CASSVGLGADSYGYTF. The variable domain in full, completed from reference TRBV9 and TRBJ1-2, reads DSGVTQTPKHLITATGQRVTLRCSPRSGDLSVYWYQQSLDQGLQFLIQYYNGEERAKGNILERFSAQQFPDLHSELNLSSLELGDSALYFCASSVGLGADSYGYTFGSGTRLTVV.

This chain joins TRBV7-8 and TRBJ1-2; D is perhaps TRBD1 (5 bases). Germline V gives CDR1 SGHVS, CDR2 FQNEAQ. Deletions cut 5 bases from V and 4 bases from J, with 14 bases between. The CDR3 totals 14 residues. CDR3 in amino acids: CASSPSGASYGYTF. In DNA, the CDR3 is TGTGCCAGCAGCCCCAGCGGGGCGTCCTATGGCTACACCTTC.

This rearrangement joins TRBV3-1 (or the pseudogene TRBV3-2) to TRBJ1-1; 8 bases are a match to TRBD1. Germline CDR1 is LGHDT and CDR2 is YNNKEL (reference sequence). The CDR3 contains 14 residues. V lost 1 base, J lost 6 bases, and 4 bases stayed unmatched. The CDR3 region has the DNA TGTGCCAGCAGCCAAGGGACAGGGACGTCTGAAGCTTTCTTT. Translating it yields CASSQGTGTSEAFF.

This chain connects TRBV6-5 to TRBJ1-2; no definite D call. CDR1 is MNHEY and CDR2 is SVGAGI in the germline V gene. There are 15 residues in the CDR3. Trimming cost V 2 bases and J 7 bases, with 17 bases left between them. CDR3 sequence: CASSYVAAGAGGYTF. As DNA, the CDR3 is TGTGCCAGCAGTTACGTTGCGGCAGGCGCCGGTGGCTACACCTTC.